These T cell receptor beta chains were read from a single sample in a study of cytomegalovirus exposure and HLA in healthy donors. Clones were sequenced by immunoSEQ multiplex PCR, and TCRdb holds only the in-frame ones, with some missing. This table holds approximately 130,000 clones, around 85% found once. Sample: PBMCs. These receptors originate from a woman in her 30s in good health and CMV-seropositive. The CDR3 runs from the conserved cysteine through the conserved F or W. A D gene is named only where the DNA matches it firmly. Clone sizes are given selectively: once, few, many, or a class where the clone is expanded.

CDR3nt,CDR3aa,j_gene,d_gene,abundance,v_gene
TGTGCCAGTAGTCTTCGACTAGCTGGTAGCTCCTACGAGCAGTACTTC,CASSLRLAGSSYEQYF,TRBJ2-7,TRBD2,-,TRBV19
TGCGCCAGCAGCCATCCGGCAGGTTTTTGGAACACTGAAGCTTTCTTT,CASSHPAGFWNTEAFF,TRBJ1-1,-,-,TRBV4-1
TGTGCCAGCAGCAAAGTTAGGGACAACCCCGTACAGGGCAATCAGCCCCAGCATTTT,CASSKVRDNPVQGNQPQHF,TRBJ1-5,-,-,TRBV21-1
TGTGCCAGCAGAGAGCTGTCTAGCGGGGCCACCGGGGAGCTGTTTTTT,CASRELSSGATGELFF,TRBJ2-2,TRBD2,-,TRBV2
TGTGCCAGCGGAACAGGGTTGTTGACAAAACTGTTTTTT,CASGTGLLTKLFF,TRBJ1-4,-,-,TRBV6-1
TGTGCCAGCAGTTCTTACAGGGGGGACCAAGAGACCCAGTACTTC,CASSSYRGDQETQYF,TRBJ2-5,TRBD1,-,TRBV6-5
TGTGCCAGCAGTCCAGGACAGGGATTTCCAGATACGCAGTATTTT,CASSPGQGFPDTQYF,TRBJ2-3,TRBD1,-,TRBV27
TGTGCCAGCAGTTCCACTAGGGACACTGAAGCTTTCTTT,CASSSTRDTEAFF,TRBJ1-1,-,-,TRBV6-5
TGTGCCAGCAGTTTATCGCTCAGGGTCCACGAGCAGTACTTC,CASSLSLRVHEQYF,TRBJ2-7,-,-,TRBV27
TGTGCCATCAGTTCAGGGGTTCAAGAGACCCAGTACTTC,CAISSGVQETQYF,TRBJ2-5,-,-,TRBV10-3
TGTGCCAGTAGTATACAGGGGGTGAACACTGAAGCTTTCTTT,CASSIQGVNTEAFF,TRBJ1-1,TRBD1,-,TRBV19
TGTGCCAGCAGTGAAGCAGGCAACTCTGGAAACACCATATATTTT,CASSEAGNSGNTIYF,TRBJ1-3,-,few,TRBV25-1
TGTGCCAGCAGCTTTCAGGGCTTCAGCTCCTACAATGAGCAGTTCTTC,CASSFQGFSSYNEQFF,TRBJ2-1,-,-,TRBV5-6
TGTGCCTGGAGTGCCTTGGACAGGGGGTATGGCTACACCTTC,CAWSALDRGYGYTF,TRBJ1-2,TRBD1,few,TRBV30
TGTGCCAGCAGTCTCACCTCCCCGACAGGAGCCCATGGCTACACCTTC,CASSLTSPTGAHGYTF,TRBJ1-2,-,-,TRBV27
TGTGCCTGGACTAGCGGGAGCTCGGGCGGAGAGACCCAGTACTTC,CAWTSGSSGGETQYF,TRBJ2-5,TRBD2,-,TRBV30
TGTGCCAGCAGCCCCATGCCGTTTCCTACCTACGAGCAGTACTTC,CASSPMPFPTYEQYF,TRBJ2-7,-,-,TRBV9
TGTGCCAGCAGCCTTTCCTACACCGGGGAGCTGTTTTTT,CASSLSYTGELFF,TRBJ2-2,-,-,TRBV27
TGTGCCAGTAGTTCCCTCGGGACAGGCTCCTTCGATCAGCCCCAGCATTTT,CASSSLGTGSFDQPQHF,TRBJ1-5,TRBD1,-,TRBV19
TGTGCCAGCAGAACTCAAGGACAGGGGGCAGAGACGCAGTATTTT,CASRTQGQGAETQYF,TRBJ2-3,TRBD1,-,TRBV28
TGTGCCAGTAAGGGCGGCGACAGATTTCGCGGACTGTTTTTT,CASKGGDRFRGLFF,TRBJ1-4,-,-,TRBV19
TGTGCCAGCAGTCCCCCGGGGGGGGCCTACGAGCAGTACTTC,CASSPPGGAYEQYF,TRBJ2-7,TRBD2,-,TRBV6-6
TGTGCCAGCAGTCCCCCTCCGGGGACAGGGAGTGGCTACACCTTC,CASSPPPGTGSGYTF,TRBJ1-2,TRBD1,-,TRBV27
TGTGCCAGCAGTGAAATGGGGCGAGGTGTCGACAATGAGCAGTTCTTC,CASSEMGRGVDNEQFF,TRBJ2-1,-,-,TRBV25-1
TGCGCCAGCAGCCCGCAGGCTAGCGGGGGCAGCTCCTACGAGCAGTACTTC,CASSPQASGGSSYEQYF,TRBJ2-7,TRBD2,-,TRBV5-1
TGTGCCAGCAGCCCAGGCGCTAACTATGGCTACACCTTC,CASSPGANYGYTF,TRBJ1-2,-,-,TRBV6-6
TGTGCCAGCAGTTCCCTCGGGAGGGGCAAAGGCTACACCTTC,CASSSLGRGKGYTF,TRBJ1-2,-,-,TRBV28
TGTGCCAGCAGCTTGGGGTTTAGCGGCTACGAGCAGTACTTC,CASSLGFSGYEQYF,TRBJ2-7,-,-,TRBV5-6
TGCAGTGCCAGGGAGGACAATGAGCAGTTCTTC,CSAREDNEQFF,TRBJ2-1,-,-,TRBV20-1
TGTGCCAGCAGTTTATCCGGACAGGGGAAACAGCCCCAGCATTTT,CASSLSGQGKQPQHF,TRBJ1-5,TRBD1,few,TRBV28
TGTGCCACCAGCACCGACAGGGGGGGGACGAATGGCTACACCTTC,CATSTDRGGTNGYTF,TRBJ1-2,TRBD1,-,TRBV15
TGTGCCAGTAGTCCGGGGACAGGGATGAGCAATCAGCCCCAGCATTTT,CASSPGTGMSNQPQHF,TRBJ1-5,TRBD1,-,TRBV19
TGTGCCTCGGAGGGAGGCCGGAACACTGAAGCTTTCTTT,CASEGGRNTEAFF,TRBJ1-1,-,-,TRBV28
TGCAGCGTTGACCGGGACAGGGGGCCTGGAAGCTATGGCTACACCTTC,CSVDRDRGPGSYGYTF,TRBJ1-2,TRBD1,-,TRBV29-1
TGCGCCAGCAGCCGAGGGGGGACAGGGGATGGCTACACCTTC,CASSRGGTGDGYTF,TRBJ1-2,TRBD1,-,TRBV5-1
TGCGCCAGCAGCTTGGGCGGGGAAGCCAGGAGGGAGCAGTATTTT,CASSLGGEARREQYF,TRBJ2-3,-,-,TRBV5-1
TGTGCCAGTAGTACAGGGACAGGGAATCAGCCCCAGCATTTT,CASSTGTGNQPQHF,TRBJ1-5,TRBD1,-,TRBV19
TGTGCCAGCTCACCACCAGGGGGCAATCAGCCCCAGCATTTT,CASSPPGGNQPQHF,TRBJ1-5,-,-,TRBV18
TGTGCCAGCAGTTTCCAGGAACCCTACGAGCAGTACTTC,CASSFQEPYEQYF,TRBJ2-7,-,-,TRBV28
TGCGCCAGCAGCTTGGGGGGAGGGGAGGACACTGAAGCTTTCTTT,CASSLGGGEDTEAFF,TRBJ1-1,-,-,TRBV5-1
TGTGCCAGCTCACCACCAGGACAGGGGTACGAGCAGTACTTC,CASSPPGQGYEQYF,TRBJ2-7,TRBD1,-,TRBV18
TGTGCCAGCAGTGAAGCGTCTTCAGGGGGCGGTGAGCAGTTCTTC,CASSEASSGGGEQFF,TRBJ2-1,TRBD1,-,TRBV2
TGTGCCAGCAGCCAAGAAGTTGGGACAGGGTCTCGTGAGCAGTTCTTC,CASSQEVGTGSREQFF,TRBJ2-1,TRBD1,few,TRBV4-2
TGTGCCAGCAGCGCTAGCTCCTACGAGCAGTACTTC,CASSASSYEQYF,TRBJ2-7,-,-,TRBV7-2
TGTGCCAGCAGCGCTGGGACTAGCGGGAGATCCTACAATGAGCAGTTCTTC,CASSAGTSGRSYNEQFF,TRBJ2-1,TRBD2,-,TRBV5-4
TGTGCCTGGGTACAGGGCATCAACTTC,CAWVQGINF,TRBJ2-7,-,-,TRBV30
TGTGCCAGCAGCTTGTTAAACTATGGCTACACCTTC,CASSLLNYGYTF,TRBJ1-2,-,-,TRBV7-9
TGTGCCATGGGGGGACAGGGTAAAGGGAGCACTGAAGCTTTCTTT,CAMGGQGKGSTEAFF,TRBJ1-1,TRBD1,-,TRBV2
TGTGCCAGCAGCTTGGGGACTAGCGAAAATGAGCAGTTCTTC,CASSLGTSENEQFF,TRBJ2-1,TRBD2,-,TRBV11-3
TGCGCCAGCAGTGCCAGGGAAGAGACCCAGTACTTC,CASSAREETQYF,TRBJ2-5,-,-,TRBV10-2
TGTGCCAGCAGCCCCGGGACAGTCGGCTACACCTTC,CASSPGTVGYTF,TRBJ1-2,TRBD1,-,TRBV5-6
TGTGCCAGCAGCCTACAGGGGATCACTGAAGCTTTCTTT,CASSLQGITEAFF,TRBJ1-1,TRBD1,-,TRBV7-9
TGCGCCAGCAGCCCTACGCCCTCCTACAATGAGCAGTTCTTC,CASSPTPSYNEQFF,TRBJ2-1,-,-,TRBV4-1
TGTGCCAGCAGCGTGACAGGGATGAACACTGAAGCTTTCTTT,CASSVTGMNTEAFF,TRBJ1-1,TRBD1,-,TRBV6-1
TGTGCCAGCACCATGACAGGGGGCAACGATCAGCCCCAGCATTTT,CASTMTGGNDQPQHF,TRBJ1-5,TRBD1,-,TRBV5-5
TGTGCCAGCAGCCCCGGGACTAACTATGGCTACACCTTC,CASSPGTNYGYTF,TRBJ1-2,-,-,TRBV5-5
TGCGCCAGCAGCAGGACAGGGAACATTGCAACTAATGAAAAACTGTTTTTT,CASSRTGNIATNEKLFF,TRBJ1-4,TRBD1,-,TRBV5-1